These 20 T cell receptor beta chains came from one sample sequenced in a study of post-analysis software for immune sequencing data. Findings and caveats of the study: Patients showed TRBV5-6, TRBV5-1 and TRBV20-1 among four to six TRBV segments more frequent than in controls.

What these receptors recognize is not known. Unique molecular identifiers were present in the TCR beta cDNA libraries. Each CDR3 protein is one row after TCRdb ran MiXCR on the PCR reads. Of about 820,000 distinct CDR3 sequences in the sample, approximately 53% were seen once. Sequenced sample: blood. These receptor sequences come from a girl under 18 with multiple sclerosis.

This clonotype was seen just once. The CDR3 region is CASSSQMGLSSYEQYF. The CDR3 DNA reads TGCGCCAGCAGCTCACAAATGGGGTTATCCTCCTACGAGCAGTACTTC. The chain carries TRBV5-1 and TRBJ2-7; D not certain. V was pared by 3 bases and J by 0 bases, with 16 bases between. Germline lookup yields CDR1 SGHRS and CDR2 YFSETQ. This CDR3 comprises 16 residues.

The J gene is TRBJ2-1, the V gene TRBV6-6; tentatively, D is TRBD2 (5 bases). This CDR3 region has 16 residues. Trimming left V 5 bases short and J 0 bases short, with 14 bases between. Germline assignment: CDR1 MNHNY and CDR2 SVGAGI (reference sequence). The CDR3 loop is CASSTGLASSYNEQFF. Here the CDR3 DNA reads TGTGCCAGCAGTACCGGACTGGCTAGCTCCTACAATGAGCAGTTCTTC.

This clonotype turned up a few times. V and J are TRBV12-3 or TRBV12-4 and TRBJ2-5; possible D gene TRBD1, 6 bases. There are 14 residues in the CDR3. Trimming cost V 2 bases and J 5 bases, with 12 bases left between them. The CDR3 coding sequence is TGTGCCAGCAGTTTACACAGGGCGTGGGAGACCCAGTACTTC. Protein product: CASSLHRAWETQYF.

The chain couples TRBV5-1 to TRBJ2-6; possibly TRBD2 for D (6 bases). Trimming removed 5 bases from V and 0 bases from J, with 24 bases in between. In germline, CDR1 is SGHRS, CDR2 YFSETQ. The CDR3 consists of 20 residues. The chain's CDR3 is CASSQGLLVGDISGANVLTF. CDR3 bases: TGCGCCAGCAGTCAGGGACTTCTCGTAGGAGATATCTCTGGGGCCAACGTCCTGACTTTC.

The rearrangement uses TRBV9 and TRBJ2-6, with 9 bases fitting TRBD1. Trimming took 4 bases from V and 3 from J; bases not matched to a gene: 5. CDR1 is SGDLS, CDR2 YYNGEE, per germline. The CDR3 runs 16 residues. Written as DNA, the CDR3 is TGTGCCAGCAGCCCACGACAGGGGGTTGGGGCCAACGTCCTGACTTTC. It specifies CASSPRQGVGANVLTF.

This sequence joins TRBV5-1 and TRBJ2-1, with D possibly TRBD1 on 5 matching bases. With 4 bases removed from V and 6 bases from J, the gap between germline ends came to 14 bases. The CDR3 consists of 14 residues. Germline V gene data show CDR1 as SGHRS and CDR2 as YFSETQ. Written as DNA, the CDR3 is TGCGCCAGCAGCGCCGGCCAGGGAAGCAATGAGCAGTTCTTC. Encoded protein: CASSAGQGSNEQFF.

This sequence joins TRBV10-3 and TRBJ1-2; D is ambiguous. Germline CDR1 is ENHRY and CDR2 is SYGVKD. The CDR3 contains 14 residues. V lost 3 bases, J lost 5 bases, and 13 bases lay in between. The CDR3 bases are TGTGCCATCAGTGATGCCCTGAGCGTGTATGGCTACACCTTC. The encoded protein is CAISDALSVYGYTF.

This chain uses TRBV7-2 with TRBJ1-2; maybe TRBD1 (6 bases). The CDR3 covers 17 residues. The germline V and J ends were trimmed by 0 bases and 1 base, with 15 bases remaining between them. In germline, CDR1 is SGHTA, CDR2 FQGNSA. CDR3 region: CASSLARGWFLNYGYTF. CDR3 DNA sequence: TGTGCCAGCAGCTTAGCCAGGGGATGGTTCCTTAACTATGGCTACACCTTC.

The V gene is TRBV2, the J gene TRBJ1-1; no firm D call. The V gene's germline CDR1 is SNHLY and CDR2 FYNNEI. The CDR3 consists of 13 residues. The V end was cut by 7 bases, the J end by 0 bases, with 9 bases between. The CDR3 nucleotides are TGTGCCAGCATGAAGGATCTGAACACTGAAGCTTTCTTT. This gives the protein CASMKDLNTEAFF.

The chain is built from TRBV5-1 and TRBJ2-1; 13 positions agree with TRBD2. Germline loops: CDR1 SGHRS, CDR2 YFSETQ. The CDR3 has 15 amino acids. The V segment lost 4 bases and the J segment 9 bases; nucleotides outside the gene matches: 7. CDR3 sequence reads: CASSHGLAGVGEQFF. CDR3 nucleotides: TGCGCCAGCAGCCATGGACTAGCGGGAGTCGGTGAGCAGTTCTTC. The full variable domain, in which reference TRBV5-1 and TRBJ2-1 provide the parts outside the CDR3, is KAGVTQTPRYLIKTRGQQVTLSCSPISGHRSVSWYQQTPGQGLQFLFEYFSETQRNKGNFPGRFSGRQFSNSRSEMNVSTLELGDSALYLCASSHGLAGVGEQFFGPGTRLTVL.

The CDR3 nucleotides are TGCAGTGCTTCGGACAGGGATTATGGCTACACCTTC. Protein: CSASDRDYGYTF. The chain has TRBV20-1 and TRBJ1-2; 8 nucleotides match TRBD1. With V trimmed by 5 bases and J by 5 bases, 4 bases remained unmatched. Germline V lookup: CDR1 DFQATT, CDR2 SNEGSKA (reference sequence). This CDR3 has 12 residues.

This CDR3 is CASSVGHYGYTF. The CDR3 nucleotides read TGTGCCAGCAGCGTAGGGCACTATGGCTACACCTTC. The rearrangement uses TRBV9 and TRBJ1-2; D unclear. CDR3 size: 12 residues. CDR1 and CDR2 (germline): SGDLS, YYNGEE. Trimming cost V 0 bases and J 3 bases, with 3 bases left between them.

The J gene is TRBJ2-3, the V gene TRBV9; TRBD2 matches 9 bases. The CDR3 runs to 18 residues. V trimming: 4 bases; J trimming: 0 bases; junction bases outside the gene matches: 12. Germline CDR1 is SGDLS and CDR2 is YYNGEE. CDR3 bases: TGTGCCAGCAGCCCGGCGATGGTAGCGGGGGTAAGCACAGATACGCAGTATTTT. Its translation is CASSPAMVAGVSTDTQYF.

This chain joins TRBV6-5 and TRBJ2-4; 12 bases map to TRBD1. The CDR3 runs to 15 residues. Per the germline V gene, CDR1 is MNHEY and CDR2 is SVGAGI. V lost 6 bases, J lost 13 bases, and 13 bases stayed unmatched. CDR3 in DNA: TGTGCCAGCAGCGGATCCGGGACAGGGGGCGCGGTGCAGTACTTC. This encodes CASSGSGTGGAVQYF.

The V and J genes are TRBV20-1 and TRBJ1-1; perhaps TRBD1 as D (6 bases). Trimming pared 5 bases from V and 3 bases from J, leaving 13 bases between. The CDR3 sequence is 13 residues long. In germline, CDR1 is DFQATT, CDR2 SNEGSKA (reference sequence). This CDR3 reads CSAGGAVYTEAFF. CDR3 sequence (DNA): TGCAGTGCTGGGGGGGCGGTATACACTGAAGCTTTCTTT.

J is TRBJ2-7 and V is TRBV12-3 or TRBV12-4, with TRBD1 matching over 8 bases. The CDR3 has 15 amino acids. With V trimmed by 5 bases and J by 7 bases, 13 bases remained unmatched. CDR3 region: CASSINPGQEREQYF. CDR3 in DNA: TGTGCCAGCAGTATCAATCCGGGACAGGAGAGAGAGCAGTACTTC.

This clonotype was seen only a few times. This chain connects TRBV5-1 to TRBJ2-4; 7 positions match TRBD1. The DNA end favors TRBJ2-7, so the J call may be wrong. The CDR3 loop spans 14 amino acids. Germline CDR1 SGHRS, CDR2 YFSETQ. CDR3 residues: CASSLISGGREQYF. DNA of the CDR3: TGCGCCAGCAGCTTGATATCAGGGGGACGCGAGCAGTACTTC.

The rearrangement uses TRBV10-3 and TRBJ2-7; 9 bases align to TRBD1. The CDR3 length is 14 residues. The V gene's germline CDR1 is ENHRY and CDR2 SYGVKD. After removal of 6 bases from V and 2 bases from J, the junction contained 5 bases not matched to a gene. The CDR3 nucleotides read TGTGCCATCAGGGGGACAGGGCGGGCCTACGAGCAGTACTTC. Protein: CAIRGTGRAYEQYF.

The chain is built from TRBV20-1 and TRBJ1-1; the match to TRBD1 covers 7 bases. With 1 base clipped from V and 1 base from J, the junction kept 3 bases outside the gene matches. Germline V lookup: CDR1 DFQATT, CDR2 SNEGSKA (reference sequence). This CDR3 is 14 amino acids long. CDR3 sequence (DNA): TGCAGTGCTAGAGTACAGGGGCCGAACACTGAAGCTTTCTTT. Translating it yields CSARVQGPNTEAFF.

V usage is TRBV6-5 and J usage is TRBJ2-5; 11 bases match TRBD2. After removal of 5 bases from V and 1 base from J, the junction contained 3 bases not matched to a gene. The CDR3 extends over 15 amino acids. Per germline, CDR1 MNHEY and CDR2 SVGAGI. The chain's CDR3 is CASSVLAGVQETQYF. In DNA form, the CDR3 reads TGTGCCAGCAGTGTACTAGCGGGAGTCCAAGAGACCCAGTACTTC.